The 23 T cell receptor beta chains below come from one sample, sequenced in a study of blood T cell repertoires in COVID-19. The protocol was immunoSEQ multiplex PCR, while the TCRdb copy is restricted to in-frame clones and leaves out a portion. The repertoire holds about 18,000 clones, with roughly 93% as singletons. The source material was peripheral blood. These receptors were taken from a human donor in a cohort sampled during active COVID-19.

The rearrangement joins TRBV7-2 to TRBJ2-3; TRBD2 matches at 7 bases. This CDR3 is 17 amino acids long. Trimming removed 1 base from V and 0 bases from J; junction bases left unmatched: 7. The germline V gene has CDR1 SGHTA and CDR2 FQGNSA. CDR3 amino acids: CASSLGSGLGSTDTQYF. DNA for the CDR3: TGTGCCAGCAGCTTAGGTTCCGGACTAGGAAGCACAGATACGCAGTATTTT.

The V gene is TRBV9, the J gene TRBJ2-3; D is perhaps TRBD2 (7 bases). Germline V gives CDR1 SGDLS, CDR2 YYNGEE. The CDR3 runs 18 residues. The V end was cut by 3 bases, the J end by 0 bases, with 20 bases between. CDR3 DNA sequence: TGTGCCAGCAGCGCCGAGGCCGGGGGGCCGACTAGCACAGATACGCAGTATTTT. The encoded protein is CASSAEAGGPTSTDTQYF.

This clone has only a few counts. The chain is built from TRBV9 and TRBJ1-5, with TRBD1 as a possible D gene (5 bases). Germline loops: CDR1 SGDLS, CDR2 YYNGEE. V was trimmed by 3 bases and J by 8 bases, leaving 12 bases between them. The CDR3 is 13 amino acids. CDR3 bases: TGTGCCAGCAGCGCGAGGCCCAGGGAGCCCCAGCATTTT. It specifies CASSARPREPQHF.

The rearrangement joins TRBV30 to TRBJ2-5, with 8 bases matching TRBD1. With V trimmed by 0 bases and J by 5 bases, 5 bases remained unmatched. Per the germline V gene, CDR1 is GTSNPN and CDR2 is SVGIG (reference sequence). CDR3 length equals 14 residues. The CDR3 region has the DNA TGTGCCTGGAGTGTCAGGGGGCTGGGGGAGACCCAGTACTTC. It specifies CAWSVRGLGETQYF.

The chain has TRBV3-1 (or the pseudogene TRBV3-2) and TRBJ1-5, with D possibly being TRBD1 (6 bases). The CDR3 covers 14 residues. V was pared by 0 bases and J by 7 bases, with 10 bases between. CDR1 is LGHDT and CDR2 is YNNKEL in the germline V gene (reference sequence). Here the CDR3 DNA reads TGTGCCAGCAGCCAAGATCCAGGGGTCCAGCCCCAGCATTTT. It is translated as CASSQDPGVQPQHF.

The CDR3 DNA reads as TGTGCCAGCAGCACTGGACAGGTTCCAGGTGAGCAGTACTTC. It yields the protein CASSTGQVPGEQYF. The J gene is TRBJ2-7, the V gene TRBV9; 7 bases line up with TRBD1. With 4 bases clipped from V and 7 bases from J, the junction kept 11 bases outside the gene matches. The CDR3 loop spans 14 amino acids. The germline gives CDR1 SGDLS, CDR2 YYNGEE. The full variable domain, completed using reference TRBV9 and TRBJ2-7, is DSGVTQTPKHLITATGQRVTLRCSPRSGDLSVYWYQQSLDQGLQFLIQYYNGEERAKGNILERFSAQQFPDLHSELNLSSLELGDSALYFCASSTGQVPGEQYFGPGTRLTVT.

This rearrangement joins TRBV9 to TRBJ2-7, with 10 bases fitting TRBD2. The CDR3 has 18 residues. The V gene's germline CDR1 is SGDLS and CDR2 YYNGEE. The trim removed 0 bases at V and 3 bases at J, leaving 12 bases unmatched. The CDR3 DNA follows: TGTGCCAGCAGCGTAGGCCCTAGCGGGAGTTACGAGATCTACGAGCAGTACTTC. It is translated as CASSVGPSGSYEIYEQYF.

The chain uses TRBV6-5 and TRBJ1-2; D is possibly TRBD1 (5 bases). Germline assignment: CDR1 MNHEY and CDR2 SVGAGI. V dropped 4 bases and J dropped 8 bases, with 17 bases sitting between them. This CDR3 contains 14 residues. The CDR3 nucleotides are TGTGCCAGCAGTTTCATAGGACAAGGAGAGGGCTACACCTTC. It codes for CASSFIGQGEGYTF.

The CDR3 is CASSYSTGGSYNEQFF. Written as DNA, the CDR3 is TGTGCCAGCAGTTACTCAACGGGAGGCTCCTACAATGAGCAGTTCTTC. The J gene is TRBJ2-1, the V gene TRBV6-5, with 7 positions matching TRBD2. The CDR3 runs 16 residues. The V gene end was trimmed by 0 bases and the J gene end by 0 bases; junction bases not matched to a gene: 2. The germline V gene encodes CDR1 MNHEY and CDR2 SVGAGI.

The V and J genes are TRBV9 and TRBJ2-5; weak D call: TRBD1 (5 bases). V lost 4 bases and J 4 bases, leaving 17 bases between the germline ends. The CDR3 loop spans 15 amino acids. Germline assignment: CDR1 SGDLS and CDR2 YYNGEE. Here the CDR3 reads CASSHSDIFRETQYF. In DNA, the CDR3 is TGTGCCAGCAGCCATTCGGACATATTCCGAGAGACCCAGTACTTC.

The chain has TRBV7-3 and TRBJ2-2; 12 nucleotides align to TRBD2. The V gene's germline CDR1 is SGHTA and CDR2 FQGTGA. The CDR3 totals 18 residues. V trimming: 5 bases; J trimming: 1 base; junction bases outside the gene matches: 8. The CDR3 DNA reads as TGTGCCAGCAGCCCCCGGACTAGCGGGGCCGAGAACACCGGGGAGCTGTTTTTT. Its translation is CASSPRTSGAENTGELFF. Drawing the rest from reference TRBV7-3 and TRBJ2-2, the complete variable domain is GAGVSQTPSNKVTEKGKYVELRCDPISGHTALYWYRQSLGQGPEFLIYFQGTGAADDSGLPNDRFFAVRPEGSVSTLKIQRTERGDSAVYLCASSPRTSGAENTGELFFGEGSRLTVL.

The chain is built from TRBV6-2 or TRBV6-3 and TRBJ1-3, with 9 nucleotides matching TRBD1. This CDR3 comprises 17 residues. Germline lookup yields CDR1 MNHEY and CDR2 SVGEGT. With V trimmed by 5 bases and J by 4 bases, 12 bases remained unmatched. The CDR3 DNA is TGTGCCAGCAGTGGCCTTACCGGGACAGGGCTCGGAAACACCATATATTTT. It specifies CASSGLTGTGLGNTIYF.

The chain has TRBV6-5 and TRBJ1-2, with TRBD1 matching over 9 bases. This CDR3 is 15 amino acids long. The V segment lost 5 bases and the J segment 2 bases; nucleotides outside the gene matches: 6. Per the germline V gene, CDR1 is MNHEY and CDR2 is SVGAGI. This CDR3 reads CASSIGQGRNYGYTF. The CDR3 nucleotides read TGTGCCAGCAGTATTGGACAGGGGCGAAACTATGGCTACACCTTC.

This clone was recorded once. The V gene is TRBV30, the J gene TRBJ2-3; 12 bases fit TRBD2. The J segment lost 5 bases and the V segment lost 4 bases, leaving 4 bases of the junction unmatched. Germline assignment: CDR1 GTSNPN and CDR2 SVGIG (reference sequence). CDR3 length: 14 amino acids. DNA for the CDR3: TGTGCCTGGAAGGCTAGCGGGAGGGTAGATACGCAGTATTTT. This encodes CAWKASGRVDTQYF.

This clone was observed a handful of times. The chain recombines TRBV3-1 (or the pseudogene TRBV3-2) with TRBJ1-2; TRBD1 matches at 9 bases. The germline CDR1 and CDR2 sequences are LGHDT and YNNKEL (reference sequence). V was pared by 1 base and J by 3 bases, with 3 bases of the junction left unmatched. The CDR3 runs to 15 residues. The CDR3 coding sequence is TGTGCCAGCAGCCAAGGACAGGGGGTTTACTATGGCTACACCTTC. It specifies CASSQGQGVYYGYTF.

This clone was recorded only once. Written as DNA, the CDR3 is TGTGCCAGCAGCCCAATAGGAGTGGTTGAAAAACTGTTTTTT. Encoded protein: CASSPIGVVEKLFF. The chain has TRBV28 and TRBJ1-4; D is unresolved. Germline CDR1 is MDHEN and CDR2 is SYDVKM. The CDR3 totals 14 residues. Trimming pared 6 bases from V and 7 bases from J, leaving 15 bases between.

The rearrangement links TRBV2 to TRBJ2-1; 9 bases match TRBD2. This CDR3 is 15 amino acids long. With 7 bases clipped from V and 7 bases from J, the junction kept 11 bases outside the gene matches. Germline V gene lookup returns CDR1 SNHLY and CDR2 FYNNEI. The CDR3 spells CASTNPRGGENEQFF. The CDR3 DNA reads TGTGCCAGCACCAATCCCCGCGGGGGGGAGAATGAGCAGTTCTTC.

The CDR3 DNA reads as TGTGCCAGCAGCTCGGGACTAGCGGGAGTAGGCAATGAGCAGTTCTTC. This sequence encodes CASSSGLAGVGNEQFF. The rearrangement joins TRBV7-8 to TRBJ2-1; 14 bases are a match to TRBD2. With 4 bases clipped from V and 6 bases from J, the junction kept 5 bases outside the gene matches. The CDR3 spans 16 residues. In germline, CDR1 is SGHVS, CDR2 FQNEAQ.

This sequence joins TRBV6-2 or TRBV6-3 and TRBJ2-7, with a weak D call TRBD2 (6 bases). V gave up 4 bases and J gave up 2 bases, with 12 bases separating them. Germline V gene sequence: CDR1 MNHEY, CDR2 SVGEGT. This CDR3 region has 14 residues. The CDR3 sequence: CASSSGTPPYEQYF. CDR3 nucleotide sequence: TGTGCCAGCAGTTCCGGGACTCCCCCCTACGAGCAGTACTTC.

Here the CDR3 reads CSVTSGSADTQYF. In DNA, the CDR3 is TGCAGCGTCACTAGCGGGAGCGCAGATACGCAGTATTTT. The chain carries TRBV29-1 and TRBJ2-3; 11 nucleotides line up with TRBD2. CDR1 SQVTM and CDR2 ANQGSEA come from the germline V gene. The V and J ends lost 6 bases and 4 bases, in that order; junction bases with no gene match: 3. The CDR3 extends over 13 amino acids.

The chain recombines TRBV29-1 with TRBJ1-4; 9 bases line up with TRBD1. Looked up from germline, CDR1 is SQVTM and CDR2 is ANQGSEA. V lost 1 base and J lost 12; bases outside the gene matches: 12. The CDR3 totals 15 residues. The CDR3 DNA reads as TGCAGCGTTGAAGTCTCGGGACAGGGAGGGAAGGAACTGTTTTTT. Translated, it gives CSVEVSGQGGKELFF.

V usage is TRBV25-1 and J usage is TRBJ1-2; tentative D call: TRBD1 (5 bases). V lost 3 bases to trimming and J lost 8 bases, with 19 bases between them. Germline V gene sequence: CDR1 MGHDK, CDR2 SYGVNS. The CDR3 sequence is 15 residues long. The CDR3 loop is CASSDPTPAQGGYTF. For the CDR3, the DNA is TGTGCCAGCAGTGACCCTACCCCGGCCCAGGGCGGCTACACCTTC.

The V call is TRBV14, the J call TRBJ2-5, with TRBD1 identical over 7 bases. The CDR3 has 15 amino acids. CDR1 and CDR2 (germline): SGHDN, FVKESK. V lost 1 base to trimming and J lost 4 bases; unmatched junction nucleotides: 6. CDR3 bases: TGTGCCAGCAGCCAAGGAAGGGACAGCCTAGAGACCCAGTACTTC. Protein sequence: CASSQGRDSLETQYF.